This T cell receptor beta chain was retrieved from a study of response to subunit inactivated influenza vaccine. TCRdb used MiXCR to reprocess the RT-PCR reads, holding one entry per CDR3 protein. The sample comprises about 540,000 distinct CDR3 sequences, 20% to 25% of which are singletons, and 2.5% to 3.5% rests with the top ten. This clonotype has more than one count but fewer than ten. This CDR3 has 13 residues. The germline V gene encodes CDR1 MNHEY and CDR2 SMNVEV (reference sequence). J was trimmed by 6 bases and V by 4 bases; bases with no gene match: 2. This sample also appeared in a second study, on T cells expressing NK-cell markers. That publication notes: Synthesis of TCR beta cDNA relied on 5'RACE template switching carrying UMIs. Sorted T-cell subsets CD3+CD56+NKG2C+, CD3+CD56+NKG2C- and CD3+CD56-NKG2C+ were TCR beta-sequenced. Only alpha-beta TCR T cells were sorted in several experiments, using an anti-gamma-delta TCR antibody. Dominant NKG2C+ clonotype frequencies of about 1.0-8% of CD8+ T cells were measured in over 5 donors. HCMV specificity of the expanded NKG2C+ T cell clones was not established.

This specimen consisted of CD4+ T cells sorted from PBMCs, obtained about 12 days after vaccination. The rearrangement uses TRBV27 and TRBJ1-2; 10 nucleotides line up with TRBD1. The TCR sequence derives from a man in his fifties who received an inactivated influenza vaccine. The CDR3 nucleotides read TGTGCCAGCAGTTCCGGGACAGGGGATGGCTACACCTTC. Amino acid sequence: CASSSGTGDGYTF.